The 20 T cell receptor beta chains reported below all come from one sample, sequenced in a study of blood T cell repertoires in COVID-19. Produced via immunoSEQ multiplex PCR; TCRdb's table is partial and in-frame only. The sample records approximately 99,000 clones, 71% being singletons. The sequenced material came from peripheral blood. These receptors came from a woman in her 40s with acute or convalescent COVID-19.

The chain is built from TRBV10-3 and TRBJ2-3, with 8 positions matching TRBD1. Germline V lookup: CDR1 ENHRY, CDR2 SYGVKD. The ends lost 6 bases at V and 4 bases at J; junction bases unmatched: 6. The CDR3 is 14 amino acids. The CDR3 is CAIRDQGAADTQYF. In nucleotides, the CDR3 is TGTGCCATCAGAGATCAGGGGGCCGCAGATACGCAGTATTTT.

The chain carries TRBV28 and TRBJ2-3; D gene ambiguous. This CDR3 comprises 12 residues. Germline-derived CDR1 and CDR2 are MDHEN and SYDVKM. V lost 5 bases and J 8 bases, leaving 11 bases between the germline ends. CDR3 nucleotides: TGTGCCAGCAGTCCCAAACCCAGTACGCAGTATTTT. It codes for CASSPKPSTQYF.

V is TRBV6-5 and J is TRBJ2-3; TRBD2 agrees at 11 bases. Germline V gene lookup returns CDR1 MNHEY and CDR2 SVGAGI. The trim removed 6 bases at V and 1 base at J, leaving 3 bases unmatched. The CDR3 is 15 amino acids. CDR3 DNA: TGTGCCAGCAGAGATAGCGGGGGGGGCACAGATACGCAGTATTTT. It is translated as CASRDSGGGTDTQYF.

The chain carries TRBV27 and TRBJ1-1; D remains unclear. Germline loops: CDR1 MNHEY, CDR2 SMNVEV (reference sequence). Deletions cut 8 bases from V and 5 bases from J, with 12 bases between. The CDR3 has 12 amino acids. The CDR3 DNA reads TGTGCCAGCTCACCGCGAGGGACTGAAGCTTTCTTT. Translation gives CASSPRGTEAFF.

This chain uses TRBV6-5 with TRBJ1-1, with 7 bases fitting TRBD1. Germline V gene lookup returns CDR1 MNHEY and CDR2 SVGAGI. This CDR3 spans 13 amino acids. V was pared by 7 bases and J by 8 bases, with 10 bases of the junction left unmatched. CDR3 coding DNA: TGTGCCAGCACCACTCCGCCGGGACAGGAAGCTTTCTTT. Protein product: CASTTPPGQEAFF.

This rearrangement joins TRBV7-9 to TRBJ2-3; 11 positions match TRBD1. This CDR3 is 15 amino acids long. V lost 5 bases to trimming and J lost 3 bases; unmatched junction nucleotides: 4. Germline V lookup: CDR1 SEHNR, CDR2 FQNEAQ (reference sequence). The CDR3 loop is CASSRGQGATDTQYF. The CDR3 nucleotides are TGTGCCAGCAGCCGCGGACAGGGGGCTACAGATACGCAGTATTTT.

The chain joins TRBV7-8 to TRBJ2-3; D uncertain. Trimming shortened V by 5 bases and J by 6 bases, and 12 bases separated the two germline ends. This CDR3 region has 13 residues. In germline, CDR1 is SGHVS, CDR2 FQNEAQ. The DNA of the CDR3 is TGTGCCAGCAGCCCCGTGGGCCGGGATACGCAGTATTTT. It encodes CASSPVGRDTQYF.

In its sample, this clone was seen a few times. The chain employs TRBV6-5 and TRBJ2-7; 9 bases match TRBD1. CDR3 length equals 14 residues. Germline CDR1 reads MNHEY; CDR2 reads SVGAGI. J was trimmed by 6 bases and V by 6 bases; bases with no gene match: 9. In DNA form, the CDR3 reads TGTGCCAGCAGCCCACAGGGGGCGCAATCCGAGCAGTACTTC. Translated: CASSPQGAQSEQYF.

Written as DNA, the CDR3 is TGTGCCAGCAGCTTAGAGGCAGGCCTCCTGCTCCAGTACTTC. Translated, it gives CASSLEAGLLLQYF. The chain carries TRBV7-6 and TRBJ2-7; D gene uncertain. This CDR3 is built from 14 residues. In germline, CDR1 is SGHVS, CDR2 FNYEAQ. The V end lost 1 base, the J end lost 10 bases, and 17 bases lay between the germline ends.

This clone has just a few counts. This rearrangement joins TRBV30 to TRBJ1-1; D is unresolved. Trimming removed 4 bases from V and 1 base from J, with 13 bases in between. Germline CDR1 is GTSNPN and CDR2 is SVGIG (reference sequence). This CDR3 contains 14 residues. For the CDR3, the DNA is TGTGCCTGGACGGTAGGGAGGGCGAACACTGAAGCTTTCTTT. Translated, it gives CAWTVGRANTEAFF. Using reference TRBV30 and TRBJ1-1 for the parts outside the CDR3, the full variable domain is SQTIHQWPATLVQPVGSPLSLECTVEGTSNPNLYWYRQAAGRGLQLLFYSVGIGQISSEVPQNLSASRPQDRQFILSSKKLLLSDSGFYLCAWTVGRANTEAFFGQGTRLTVV.

This clone was seen a handful of times. CDR3 sequence: CASSLVGSSYEQYF. The DNA for the CDR3 is TGTGCCAGCAGCTTAGTTGGCAGCTCCTACGAGCAGTACTTC. J is TRBJ2-7 and V is TRBV7-9; no clear D. Germline values: CDR1 SEHNR, CDR2 FQNEAQ (reference sequence). V dropped 1 base and J dropped 0 bases, with 7 bases sitting between them. The CDR3 spans 14 residues.

This clone has a count of ten or more. This chain uses TRBV28 with TRBJ1-3, with a possible D match to TRBD1 (5 bases). Germline CDR1 MDHEN, CDR2 SYDVKM. CDR3 size: 15 residues. Trimming stripped 5 bases from V and 4 bases from J, with 15 bases between. Here the CDR3 DNA reads TGTGCCAGCAGTCTTCTGGGGGGGTCCGGAAACACCATATATTTT. Its translation: CASSLLGGSGNTIYF.

This chain uses TRBV3-1 (or the pseudogene TRBV3-2) with TRBJ2-3; no clear D. The V end lost 2 bases, the J end lost 5 bases, and 8 bases lay between the germline ends. The CDR3 extends over 13 amino acids. Per the germline V gene, CDR1 is LGHDT and CDR2 is YNNKEL (reference sequence). CDR3 sequence reads: CASSQQPGDTQYF. The CDR3 DNA is TGTGCCAGCAGCCAACAACCGGGAGATACGCAGTATTTT.

This chain joins TRBV4-3 and TRBJ1-2; D may be TRBD1 (5 bases). Germline V CDR1 and CDR2: LGHNA, YSLEER. The CDR3 consists of 14 residues. V lost 1 base to trimming and J lost 4 bases, with 10 bases between them. CDR3 DNA: TGCGCCAGCAGCCAAGCCTACGACAGCTATGGCTACACCTTC. Amino acids: CASSQAYDSYGYTF.

The chain recombines TRBV10-3 with TRBJ2-3; possibly TRBD1 for D (6 bases). Germline V CDR1 and CDR2: ENHRY, SYGVKD. V lost 3 bases and J lost 8, with 15 bases in between. This CDR3 comprises 14 residues. The CDR3 DNA reads TGTGCCATCAGTGACCGGGCAGAAGGGGGTACGCAGTATTTT. It yields the protein CAISDRAEGGTQYF.

This chain links TRBV12-3 or TRBV12-4 with TRBJ1-2, with D maybe TRBD1 (6 bases). V dropped 6 bases and J dropped 7 bases, with 9 bases sitting between them. The CDR3 length is 11 residues. The CDR3 sequence: CASRVGGGYTF. CDR3 bases: TGTGCCAGCAGGGTAGGGGGTGGCTACACCTTC.

This rearrangement joins TRBV5-1 to TRBJ2-3; 13 bases are a match to TRBD2. Germline lookup yields CDR1 SGHRS and CDR2 YFSETQ. The CDR3 runs 17 residues. V lost 3 bases to trimming and J lost 3 bases; unmatched junction nucleotides: 7. The CDR3 loop is CASSSGRTSGGTDTQYF. For the CDR3, the DNA is TGCGCCAGCAGCTCGGGGAGGACTAGCGGGGGAACAGATACGCAGTATTTT.

The sample holds a few counts of this clone. This chain uses TRBV6-5 with TRBJ1-1, with D perhaps TRBD1 (6 bases). This CDR3 spans 14 amino acids. With 5 bases removed from V and 0 bases from J, the gap between germline ends came to 10 bases. The germline gives CDR1 MNHEY, CDR2 SVGAGI. The CDR3 protein is CASSQQGVNTEAFF. In nucleotides, the CDR3 is TGTGCCAGCAGTCAACAGGGTGTGAACACTGAAGCTTTCTTT.

The rearrangement joins TRBV29-1 to TRBJ2-3; possibly TRBD2 for D (6 bases). This CDR3 comprises 14 residues. V gave up 6 bases and J gave up 1 base, with 14 bases separating them. Looked up from germline, CDR1 is SQVTM and CDR2 is ANQGSEA. CDR3 bases: TGCAGCGTACTAGCTAGCGATCGCACAGATACGCAGTATTTT. The encoded protein is CSVLASDRTDTQYF.

The gene calls are TRBV5-6 and TRBJ2-7, with a tentative D call TRBD2 (6 bases). V lost 4 bases to trimming and J lost 4 bases, with 18 bases between them. Germline values: CDR1 SGHDT, CDR2 YYEEEE. The CDR3 extends over 15 amino acids. This CDR3 reads CASSRRVSFVYEQYF. The CDR3 bases are TGTGCCAGCAGCCGGAGGGTCTCGTTTGTTTACGAGCAGTACTTC.